This T cell receptor beta chain was captured by sequencing in a study of beta chain features in type 1 diabetes. Study conclusions and caveats: Among all four CD4+ subsets, Type 1 diabetes patients had TCRB CDR3s that were moderately but significantly shorter. Reduced insertions and increased deletions marked VDJ junctions in type 1 diabetes patients.

This clone was observed a handful of times. Its antigen remains unknown. Per germline, CDR1 SGHAT and CDR2 FQNNGV. With 6 bases clipped from V and 3 bases from J, the junction kept 7 bases outside the gene matches. This CDR3 spans 15 amino acids. Isolation of CD4+ naive, central memory, regulatory and stem cell-like memory cells was achieved by sorting via CD45RO/CCR7/CD25/CD127/CD95/CD27. Reverse transcription of all isolated RNA meant that expressed TCRB transcripts were sequenced. Assay used: immunoSEQ multiplex PCR; TCRdb lists only in-frame clones, some missing. In the table there are some 250,000 clones, 25% to 35% of which are singletons.

Sequenced input: central memory CD4+ T cells from blood. This receptor was taken from a man aged 25 to 40 in good health. V gene TRBV11-2 combines with J gene TRBJ2-3, with 9 bases that match TRBD2. The CDR3 here is CASSPISGSTDTQYF. The CDR3 DNA follows: TGTGCCAGCAGTCCGATTAGCGGGAGTACAGATACGCAGTATTTT.